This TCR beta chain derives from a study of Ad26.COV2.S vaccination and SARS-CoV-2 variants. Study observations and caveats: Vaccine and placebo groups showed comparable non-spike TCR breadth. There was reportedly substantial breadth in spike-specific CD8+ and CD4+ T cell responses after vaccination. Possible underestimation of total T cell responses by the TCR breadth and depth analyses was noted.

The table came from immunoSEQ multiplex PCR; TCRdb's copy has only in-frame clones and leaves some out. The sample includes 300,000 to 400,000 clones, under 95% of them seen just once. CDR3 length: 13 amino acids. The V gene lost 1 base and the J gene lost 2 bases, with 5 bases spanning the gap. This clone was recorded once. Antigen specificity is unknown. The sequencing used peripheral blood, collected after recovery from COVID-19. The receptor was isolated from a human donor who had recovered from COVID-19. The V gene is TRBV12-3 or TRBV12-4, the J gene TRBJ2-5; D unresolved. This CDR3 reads CASSLDSQETQYF. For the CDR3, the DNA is TGTGCCAGCAGTTTAGACAGTCAAGAGACCCAGTACTTC.